Each of the 11 T cell receptor beta chains below was sequenced from the same sample in a study of ipilimumab plus nivolumab after autologous stem cell transplantation. TCRdb keeps only in-frame clones here, not all; method: immunoSEQ multiplex PCR. The sample yields some 40,000 clones, 92% seen once. The source material was PBMCs, sampled in a trial of ipilimumab plus nivolumab as post-transplant consolidation. The receptors come from a male donor with multiple myeloma.

This clone was seen only once. The V gene is TRBV5-1, the J gene TRBJ2-5; 11 positions agree with TRBD2. From germline, CDR1 is SGHRS and CDR2 YFSETQ. This CDR3 contains 16 residues. The ends lost 3 bases at V and 4 bases at J; junction bases unmatched: 8. The CDR3 DNA follows: TGCGCCAGCAGCTCGCCGAATAGCGGGGGGGGAGAGACCCAGTACTTC. The encoded protein is CASSSPNSGGGETQYF.

The chain links TRBV28 to TRBJ1-5, with 9 bases that match TRBD1. After removal of 6 bases from V and 5 bases from J, the junction contained 5 bases not matched to a gene. In germline, CDR1 is MDHEN, CDR2 SYDVKM. The CDR3 sequence is 14 residues long. The CDR3 here is CASRVTGGHQPQHF. CDR3 DNA: TGTGCCAGCAGGGTGACAGGGGGTCATCAGCCCCAGCATTTT.

The chain has TRBV28 and TRBJ2-7, with unresolved D. The CDR3 has 12 residues. Trimming took 5 bases from V and 7 from J, leaving 12 bases between them. The germline V gene encodes CDR1 MDHEN and CDR2 SYDVKM. The CDR3 protein is CASSPRLGEQYF. The CDR3 DNA reads TGTGCCAGCAGTCCCCGGCTAGGAGAGCAGTACTTC.

The V call is TRBV25-1, the J call TRBJ1-1; 9 nucleotides agree with TRBD1. The CDR3 length is 15 residues. The V gene end was trimmed by 3 bases and the J gene end by 5 bases; junction bases not matched to a gene: 7. Germline lookup yields CDR1 MGHDK and CDR2 SYGVNS. The CDR3 region has the DNA TGTGCCAGCAGTGACCAAAAGACAGGGGGAACTGAAGCTTTCTTT. Translating gives CASSDQKTGGTEAFF.

The rearrangement links TRBV6-5 to TRBJ2-2; D might be TRBD2 (6 bases). This CDR3 region has 15 residues. Germline CDR1 reads MNHEY; CDR2 reads SVGAGI. With 2 bases removed from V and 2 bases from J, the gap between germline ends came to 9 bases. CDR3 amino acids: CASSYGRGNTGELFF. The DNA for the CDR3 is TGTGCCAGCAGTTACGGGCGGGGAAACACCGGGGAGCTGTTTTTT.

V and J are TRBV5-1 and TRBJ2-7; 9 positions agree with TRBD1. The CDR3 loop spans 14 amino acids. J was trimmed by 2 bases and V by 3 bases; bases with no gene match: 3. CDR1 is SGHRS, CDR2 YFSETQ, per germline. The DNA for the CDR3 is TGCGCCAGCAGCTGGGGGACAGGGCCCTACGAGCAGTACTTC. This sequence encodes CASSWGTGPYEQYF. The entire variable domain, with the rest obtained from reference TRBV5-1 and TRBJ2-7, is as follows: KAGVTQTPRYLIKTRGQQVTLSCSPISGHRSVSWYQQTPGQGLQFLFEYFSETQRNKGNFPGRFSGRQFSNSRSEMNVSTLELGDSALYLCASSWGTGPYEQYFGPGTRLTVT.

The chain links TRBV2 to TRBJ2-3; 8 bases align to TRBD2. The trim removed 6 bases at V and 1 base at J, leaving 9 bases unmatched. The CDR3 length is 16 residues. Germline loops: CDR1 SNHLY, CDR2 FYNNEI. In DNA, the CDR3 is TGTGCCAGCAGAGCCTATAGCGGGATACGCACAGATACGCAGTATTTT. This sequence encodes CASRAYSGIRTDTQYF.

The V call is TRBV6-1, the J call TRBJ2-2, with TRBD1 matching 9 bases. V dropped 4 bases and J dropped 7; count of bases not matched to a gene: 13. Looked up from germline, CDR1 is MNHNS and CDR2 is SASEGT. This CDR3 has 17 residues. In DNA form, the CDR3 reads TGTGCCAGCAGTGTACACTTCCTGGGACAGGGACTCGGGGAGCTGTTTTTT. Protein: CASSVHFLGQGLGELFF.

The chain recombines TRBV29-1 with TRBJ2-1, with D maybe TRBD1 (5 bases). With 7 bases removed from V and 7 bases from J, the gap between germline ends came to 14 bases. The CDR3 totals 12 residues. From germline, CDR1 is SQVTM and CDR2 ANQGSEA. CDR3 sequence reads: CSALPDRNEQFF. The CDR3 region has the DNA TGCAGCGCCCTTCCCGACAGAAATGAGCAGTTCTTC.

V and J are TRBV28 and TRBJ2-1, with D unresolved. V was clipped by 6 bases and J by 2 bases, with 17 bases between them. CDR1 and CDR2 from the germline V gene are MDHEN and SYDVKM. This CDR3 comprises 16 residues. In DNA form, the CDR3 reads TGTGCCAGCAGGCAGACGCTGGCGGCCACCTACAATGAGCAGTTCTTC. Protein product: CASRQTLAATYNEQFF.

V is TRBV7-9 and J is TRBJ2-1, with TRBD1 identical over 7 bases. Germline lookup yields CDR1 SEHNR and CDR2 FQNEAQ (reference sequence). After removal of 5 bases from V and 8 bases from J, the junction contained 9 bases not matched to a gene. CDR3 length: 14 residues. CDR3 region: CASSTGDRAHEQFF. The CDR3 DNA is TGTGCCAGCAGCACCGGAGACAGGGCCCATGAGCAGTTCTTC.